Each of the 28 T cell receptor beta chains below was sequenced from the same sample in a study of shared clonotypes between healthy human individuals. Some clones are missing from TCRdb's copy, which holds only in-frame ones; the method was immunoSEQ multiplex PCR. The repertoire consists of 760,000 or so clones, with 96% occurring once and the leading ten covering under 0.25%. Naive CD8 cells lacked CD45RO, underwent positive selection for CCR7 and left out terminally differentiated effector memory CD45RA+ cells. The sample consisted of naive CD8+ T cells sorted from blood. The receptors come from a man between 25 and 39 years old in good health.

This chain connects TRBV29-1 to TRBJ2-7; a possible D gene is TRBD2 (6 bases). Trimming cost V 7 bases and J 5 bases, with 12 bases left between them. Germline-derived CDR1 and CDR2 are SQVTM and ANQGSEA. The CDR3 covers 11 residues. The CDR3 spells CSGGAGNEQYF. The CDR3 DNA reads TGCAGCGGAGGGGCGGGGAACGAGCAGTACTTC.

This rearrangement joins TRBV27 to TRBJ2-1, with unresolved D. CDR1 is MNHEY and CDR2 is SMNVEV in the germline V gene (reference sequence). The CDR3 has 15 amino acids. V was clipped by 8 bases and J by 0 bases, with 14 bases between them. The CDR3 sequence: CASRGVSSSYNEQFF. CDR3 coding DNA: TGTGCCAGCCGCGGCGTTAGCAGCTCCTACAATGAGCAGTTCTTC.

The rearrangement uses TRBV6-5 and TRBJ2-2, with D perhaps assigned TRBD1 or TRBD2 (5 bases each). Germline assignment: CDR1 MNHEY and CDR2 SVGAGI. V was trimmed by 6 bases and J by 4 bases, leaving 12 bases between them. This CDR3 has 14 residues. This CDR3 reads CASRYYGGTGELFF. CDR3 nucleotides: TGTGCCAGCAGATATTATGGGGGCACCGGGGAGCTGTTTTTT.

CDR3: CASSVLAGNTGELFF. CDR3 nucleotide sequence: TGTGCCAGCAGTGTTCTAGCGGGAAACACCGGGGAGCTGTTTTTT. V usage is TRBV2 and J usage is TRBJ2-2; 9 bases match TRBD2. The CDR3 consists of 15 residues. The ends lost 4 bases at V and 2 bases at J; junction bases unmatched: 2. Germline V gene data show CDR1 as SNHLY and CDR2 as FYNNEI.

The rearrangement links TRBV9 to TRBJ2-3, with D perhaps TRBD2 (6 bases). The ends were cut back, 1 base at V and 2 bases at J, with 11 bases in the middle. The CDR3 contains 15 residues. The V gene's germline CDR1 is SGDLS and CDR2 YYNGEE. In DNA form, the CDR3 reads TGTGCCAGCAGCGTAAGCTGGGGGGACACAGATACGCAGTATTTT. It codes for CASSVSWGDTDTQYF.

The chain is built from TRBV4-1 and TRBJ2-1, with 10 bases matching TRBD1. This CDR3 has 17 amino acids. V was clipped by 2 bases and J by 9 bases; unmatched bases: 13. The germline gives CDR1 MGHRA, CDR2 YSYEKL. DNA for the CDR3: TGCGCCAGCAGCCAATCATTCCCGGGACAGGGGTCGGGTGAGCAGTTCTTC. Amino acids: CASSQSFPGQGSGEQFF.

V and J are TRBV5-1 and TRBJ2-2, with 8 positions matching TRBD1. Per germline, CDR1 SGHRS and CDR2 YFSETQ. This CDR3 spans 15 amino acids. V was pared by 2 bases and J by 4 bases, with 4 bases of the junction left unmatched. The CDR3 nucleotides read TGCGCCAGCAGCTTTGAACAGGGGGGCACCGGGGAGCTGTTTTTT. This sequence encodes CASSFEQGGTGELFF.

The table lists this clone with a count of one. The gene calls are TRBV6-1 and TRBJ1-5, with TRBD1 as a possible D gene (5 bases). Trimming took off 4 bases at V and 0 bases at J, with 19 bases between the two ends. Germline V gene lookup returns CDR1 MNHNS and CDR2 SASEGT. CDR3 size: 18 residues. The CDR3 is CASSGSRAHRYSNQPQHF. The CDR3 region has the DNA TGTGCCAGCAGTGGAAGCAGGGCTCACCGATATAGCAATCAGCCCCAGCATTTT.

V is TRBV11-2 and J is TRBJ1-2, with D perhaps TRBD1 (6 bases). Germline V gene data show CDR1 as SGHAT and CDR2 as FQNNGV. This CDR3 is built from 14 residues. V was cut by 2 bases and J by 7 bases, with 14 bases left in between. Here the CDR3 DNA reads TGTGCCAGCAGCTTAAGCTCAGGGGAAAGTGGCTACACCTTC. It codes for CASSLSSGESGYTF.

Comments on this clone: Other DNA sequences in the sample encode the same CDR3. J is TRBJ2-7 and V is TRBV7-9; 16 bases fit TRBD2. After removal of 5 bases from V and 0 bases from J, the junction contained 4 bases not matched to a gene. The CDR3 consists of 17 residues. Germline-derived CDR1 and CDR2 are SEHNR and FQNEAQ (reference sequence). CDR3 bases: TGTGCCAGCAGCCCGGGACTAGCGGGAGGGAGCTCCTACGAGCAGTACTTC. This sequence encodes CASSPGLAGGSSYEQYF.

This chain uses TRBV5-5 with TRBJ2-3; 8 positions match TRBD1. Per the germline V gene, CDR1 is SGHKS and CDR2 is YYEKEE (reference sequence). The CDR3 length is 18 residues. J was trimmed by 1 base and V by 2 bases; bases with no gene match: 12. The CDR3: CASSLLDDRGSRTDTQYF. CDR3 DNA sequence: TGTGCCAGCAGCTTACTGGATGACAGGGGTTCCCGCACAGATACGCAGTATTTT.

The chain links TRBV27 to TRBJ1-5; D gene ambiguous. The CDR3 loop spans 14 amino acids. The germline V and J ends were trimmed by 2 bases and 3 bases, with 8 bases remaining between them. Germline loops: CDR1 MNHEY, CDR2 SMNVEV (reference sequence). CDR3 in DNA: TGTGCCAGCAGTTTAGGGTATACCAATCAGCCCCAGCATTTT. Protein: CASSLGYTNQPQHF.

The chain couples TRBV7-2 to TRBJ2-1; 8 bases line up with TRBD2. This CDR3 comprises 16 residues. The junction had 6 bases not matched to a gene; V was cut back by 5 bases and J by 0 bases. From germline, CDR1 is SGHTA and CDR2 FQGNSA. In DNA form, the CDR3 reads TGTGCCAGCAGCCTGATCGGGACTAGCTCCTACAATGAGCAGTTCTTC. It is translated as CASSLIGTSSYNEQFF.

The DNA for the CDR3 is TGTGCCAGCAGCCGGGACAGATCTTATAGCAATCAGCCCCAGCATTTT. This translates into CASSRDRSYSNQPQHF. V and J are TRBV7-8 and TRBJ1-5, with 7 bases lining up with TRBD1. The germline V gene has CDR1 SGHVS and CDR2 FQNEAQ. Germline trimming cut 5 bases from V and 0 bases from J; bases unmatched to any gene: 7. This CDR3 region has 16 residues. Full variable domain (remainder filled in from reference TRBV7-8 and TRBJ1-5): GAGVSQSPRYKVAKRGQDVALRCDPISGHVSLFWYQQALGQGPEFLTYFQNEAQLDKSGLPSDRFFAERPEGSVSTLKIQRTQQEDSAVYLCASSRDRSYSNQPQHFGDGTRLSIL.

This rearrangement joins TRBV10-3 to TRBJ2-2, with D perhaps matching TRBD2 (5 bases). V lost 10 bases to trimming and J lost 7 bases, with 19 bases between them. CDR1 and CDR2 from the germline V gene are ENHRY and SYGVKD. The CDR3 loop spans 14 amino acids. The DNA for the CDR3 is TGTGCCACAATCGAGGGAAGTTTAATCGGGGAGCTGTTTTTT. Encoded protein: CATIEGSLIGELFF.

Comment on this clone: Other DNA sequences within the sample encode an identical CDR3. The chain uses TRBV25-1 and TRBJ2-7, with 8 bases matching TRBD1. V lost 4 bases, J lost 2 bases, and 4 bases stayed unmatched. CDR3 length equals 14 residues. The germline gives CDR1 MGHDK, CDR2 SYGVNS. In DNA, the CDR3 is TGTGCCAGCAGTGCCGGGACAGGTCCCTACGAGCAGTACTTC. It yields the protein CASSAGTGPYEQYF.

Turning to this clone: An end of the junction differs from the germline gene, which may be a read error. The same CDR3 also results from other DNA sequences found in this sample. This chain links TRBV7-7 with TRBJ2-7, with 10 bases identical to TRBD2. Germline assignment: CDR1 SSHAT and CDR2 FNYEAQ (reference sequence). The CDR3 is 15 amino acids. This chain's CDR3 is CASSLEASGSYEQYF. In DNA, the CDR3 is TGTGCTAGCAGCTTAGAGGCTAGCGGGAGCTACGAGCAGTACTTC.

The CDR3 region is CASSLKASITGNEQFF. CDR3 DNA sequence: TGTGCCAGCAGCTTAAAAGCGTCAATCACAGGGAATGAGCAGTTCTTC. The V call is TRBV7-3, the J call TRBJ2-1; D is perhaps TRBD1 (6 bases). V was shortened by 1 base and J by 7 bases, with 17 bases between the two germline ends. The germline CDR1 and CDR2 sequences are SGHTA and FQGTGA. The CDR3 runs 16 residues.

The chain is built from TRBV27 and TRBJ2-1, with D perhaps TRBD2 (5 bases). This CDR3 comprises 16 residues. The V end was cut by 0 bases, the J end by 7 bases, with 16 bases between. The germline CDR1 and CDR2 sequences are MNHEY and SMNVEV (reference sequence). As DNA, the CDR3 is TGTGCCAGCAGTTTATCGGTGGGAGAGTTGTTTAATGAGCAGTTCTTC. Its translation: CASSLSVGELFNEQFF.

The chain recombines TRBV11-2 with TRBJ1-1, with a tentative D call TRBD1 (5 bases). V was shortened by 5 bases and J by 7 bases, with 20 bases between the two germline ends. Germline-derived CDR1 and CDR2 are SGHAT and FQNNGV. This CDR3 is 15 amino acids long. Here the CDR3 DNA reads TGTGCCAGCAGCCGAGGGACTCTCGGAACTAGTGAAGCTTTCTTT. It specifies CASSRGTLGTSEAFF.

The chain uses TRBV28 and TRBJ1-4, with TRBD1 as a possible D gene (6 bases). Germline assignment: CDR1 MDHEN and CDR2 SYDVKM. V was clipped by 10 bases and J by 10 bases, with 28 bases between them. The CDR3 has 16 amino acids. The CDR3 coding sequence is TGTGCCATCGCCCCAGGTAGGGGACATGGAAGAGTAAAACTGTTTTTT. It yields the protein CAIAPGRGHGRVKLFF.

The CDR3 is CASSEWQGETEAFF. Written as DNA, the CDR3 is TGTGCCAGCAGCGAGTGGCAGGGTGAGACTGAAGCTTTCTTT. The chain has TRBV13 and TRBJ1-1, with a weak D call TRBD1 (5 bases). V was clipped by 5 bases and J by 5 bases, with 15 bases between them. Germline CDR1 is PRHDT and CDR2 is FYEKMQ (reference sequence). The CDR3 totals 14 residues.

The V call is TRBV5-6, the J call TRBJ2-7; 8 bases are shared with TRBD1. The CDR3 extends over 12 amino acids. After removal of 7 bases from V and 2 bases from J, the junction contained 2 bases not matched to a gene. CDR1 SGHDT and CDR2 YYEEEE come from the germline V gene. The chain's CDR3 is CASGQGPYEQYF. The CDR3 coding sequence is TGTGCCAGCGGACAGGGCCCCTACGAGCAGTACTTC.

The J gene is TRBJ2-7, the V gene TRBV5-5; 7 nucleotides line up with TRBD1. CDR3 length: 14 residues. Per the germline V gene, CDR1 is SGHKS and CDR2 is YYEKEE (reference sequence). Trimming at V came to 0 bases and at J to 3 bases, leaving 3 bases not matched to a gene. For the CDR3, the DNA is TGTGCCAGCAGCTTGGTCAGGGGGAACTACGAGCAGTACTTC. Its translation: CASSLVRGNYEQYF.

The chain employs TRBV2 and TRBJ2-1; tentatively, D is TRBD2 (5 bases). The V gene lost 8 bases and the J gene lost 0 bases, with 11 bases spanning the gap. CDR1 SNHLY and CDR2 FYNNEI come from the germline V gene. This CDR3 is 14 amino acids long. CDR3 region: CASRRSPSYNEQFF. The CDR3 DNA reads TGTGCCAGCCGGAGGTCACCCTCCTACAATGAGCAGTTCTTC.

Only a few counts were recorded for this clone. The chain couples TRBV7-3 to TRBJ2-1; 11 bases line up with TRBD2. Trimming at V came to 0 bases and at J to 5 bases, leaving 3 bases not matched to a gene. The CDR3 consists of 16 residues. Looked up from germline, CDR1 is SGHTA and CDR2 is FQGTGA. In nucleotides, the CDR3 is TGTGCCAGCAGCTTAACACTAGCGGGGGAGGACAATGAGCAGTTCTTC. Translated: CASSLTLAGEDNEQFF. Drawing the rest from reference TRBV7-3 and TRBJ2-1, the complete variable domain is GAGVSQTPSNKVTEKGKYVELRCDPISGHTALYWYRQSLGQGPEFLIYFQGTGAADDSGLPNDRFFAVRPEGSVSTLKIQRTERGDSAVYLCASSLTLAGEDNEQFFGPGTRLTVL.

This chain joins TRBV6-1 and TRBJ2-7; 8 bases are a match to TRBD2. The CDR3 is 18 residues long. The germline V gene encodes CDR1 MNHNS and CDR2 SASEGT. V shed 2 bases and J 0 bases; nucleotides not matched to a gene: 12. DNA for the CDR3: TGTGCCAGCAGTGAACTTTTACTAGCGGAGCTGAGCTCCTACGAGCAGTACTTC. Residues: CASSELLLAELSSYEQYF.

The chain links TRBV30 to TRBJ2-7; TRBD2 might be the D (6 bases). Germline CDR1 reads GTSNPN; CDR2 reads SVGIG (reference sequence). This CDR3 has 12 residues. Trimming stripped 4 bases from V and 6 bases from J, with 13 bases between. The CDR3 here is CAWNPTGVEQYF. The CDR3 coding sequence is TGTGCCTGGAACCCAACGGGGGTCGAGCAGTACTTC.